This T cell receptor (beta chain) was obtained from a study of blood T cell repertoires in COVID-19. The CDR3 is 15 residues long. The V end was cut by 0 bases, the J end by 2 bases, with 11 bases between. Per germline, CDR1 SGHRS and CDR2 YFSETQ. Using immunoSEQ multiplex PCR, the repertoire was profiled, and TCRdb retains in-frame clones only, with some absent. The profile shows around 290,000 clones, roughly 86% of them singletons. Sequences were obtained from PBMCs or T cells enriched from blood (not recorded which). This chain uses TRBV5-1 with TRBJ2-5, with D uncertain. The sequence came from a woman in her 30s who had recovered from COVID-19. CDR3: CASSLAGSAQETQYF. Here the CDR3 DNA reads TGCGCCAGCAGCTTGGCCGGTTCCGCACAAGAGACCCAGTACTTC. Based on the CDR3 plus reference TRBV5-1 and TRBJ2-5, the full variable domain is KAGVTQTPRYLIKTRGQQVTLSCSPISGHRSVSWYQQTPGQGLQFLFEYFSETQRNKGNFPGRFSGRQFSNSRSEMNVSTLELGDSALYLCASSLAGSAQETQYFGPGTRLLVL.